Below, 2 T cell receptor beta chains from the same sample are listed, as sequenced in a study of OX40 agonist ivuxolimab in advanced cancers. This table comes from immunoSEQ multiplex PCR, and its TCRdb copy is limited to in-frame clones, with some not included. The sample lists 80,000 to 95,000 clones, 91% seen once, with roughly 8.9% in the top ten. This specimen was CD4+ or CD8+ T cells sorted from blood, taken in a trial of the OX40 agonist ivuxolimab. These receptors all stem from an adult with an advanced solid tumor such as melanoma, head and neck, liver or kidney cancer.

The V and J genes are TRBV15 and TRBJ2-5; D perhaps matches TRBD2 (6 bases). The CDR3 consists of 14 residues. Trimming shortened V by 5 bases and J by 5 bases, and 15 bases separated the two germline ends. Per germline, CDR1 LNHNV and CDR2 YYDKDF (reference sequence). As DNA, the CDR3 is TGTGCCACCAGCCCTGGAGTTGGAGGGGAGACCCAGTACTTC. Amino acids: CATSPGVGGETQYF.

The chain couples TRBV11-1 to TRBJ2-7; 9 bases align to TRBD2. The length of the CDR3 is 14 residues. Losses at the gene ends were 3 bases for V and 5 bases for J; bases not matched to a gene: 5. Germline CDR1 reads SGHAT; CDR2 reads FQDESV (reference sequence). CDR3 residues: CASSFSGSLDEQYF. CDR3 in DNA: TGTGCCAGCAGCTTTAGCGGGAGTCTCGACGAGCAGTACTTC.